The next 29 T cell receptor beta chains were all read from a single sample in a study of blood T cell repertoires in COVID-19. Clones were read by immunoSEQ multiplex PCR, and TCRdb kept only the in-frame ones, dropping some. The sample includes roughly 76,000 clones, around 89% of them seen just once. Input material: peripheral blood. These receptor sequences come from a man between 65 and 85 years old with active or convalescent COVID-19.

The chain combines TRBV7-9 with TRBJ2-2; tentatively, D is TRBD1 (5 bases). With 0 bases removed from V and 5 bases from J, the gap between germline ends came to 10 bases. This CDR3 has 15 amino acids. Germline CDR1 reads SEHNR; CDR2 reads FQNEAQ (reference sequence). CDR3 region: CASSLAASGTGELFF. The CDR3 DNA is TGTGCCAGCAGCTTAGCAGCGTCAGGGACCGGGGAGCTGTTTTTT.

The V call is TRBV19, the J call TRBJ2-1; a weak D match, TRBD2 (5 bases). CDR3 size: 17 residues. The V gene's germline CDR1 is LNHDA and CDR2 SQIVND (reference sequence). The germline V and J ends were trimmed by 3 bases and 0 bases, with 15 bases remaining between them. CDR3 sequence (DNA): TGTGCCAGTAGTATTAGGCTAGCTAGGATCTCCTACAATGAGCAGTTCTTC. Amino acid sequence: CASSIRLARISYNEQFF. The complete variable domain, with remaining parts taken from reference TRBV19 and TRBJ2-1, reads DGGITQSPKYLFRKEGQNVTLSCEQNLNHDAMYWYRQDPGQGLRLIYYSQIVNDFQKGDIAEGYSVSREKKESFPLTVTSAQKNPTAFYLCASSIRLARISYNEQFFGPGTRLTVL.

This sequence joins TRBV19 and TRBJ1-5; D unclear. V lost 1 base and J lost 6, with 7 bases in between. Germline values: CDR1 LNHDA, CDR2 SQIVND (reference sequence). This CDR3 comprises 13 residues. In DNA form, the CDR3 reads TGTGCCAGTAGTATAGGGGCCCGTCAGCCCCAGCATTTT. Translating it yields CASSIGARQPQHF.

V is TRBV27 and J is TRBJ1-3, with a possible D match to TRBD1 (6 bases). V was pared by 3 bases and J by 4 bases, with 13 bases between. This CDR3 comprises 15 residues. In germline, CDR1 is MNHEY, CDR2 SMNVEV (reference sequence). CDR3 DNA: TGTGCCAGCAGTTTGACGCAGGGGTGGGGAAACACCATATATTTT. It encodes CASSLTQGWGNTIYF.

The chain links TRBV10-3 to TRBJ1-1; 8 positions match TRBD1. The ends lost 6 bases at V and 1 base at J; junction bases unmatched: 1. The CDR3 extends over 13 amino acids. Per the germline V gene, CDR1 is ENHRY and CDR2 is SYGVKD. This chain's CDR3 is CAISGQGNTEAFF. The CDR3 DNA reads TGTGCCATCAGCGGACAGGGGAACACTGAAGCTTTCTTT.

The chain recombines TRBV6-5 with TRBJ2-1, with a possible D match to TRBD2 (5 bases). This CDR3 has 12 amino acids. With 7 bases removed from V and 7 bases from J, the gap between germline ends came to 11 bases. CDR1 and CDR2 from the germline V gene are MNHEY and SVGAGI. CDR3 region: CASKRGWNEQFF. For the CDR3, the DNA is TGTGCCAGCAAAAGAGGGTGGAATGAGCAGTTCTTC.

The rearrangement links TRBV25-1 to TRBJ2-1; tentatively, D is TRBD2 (5 bases). The CDR3 is 14 residues long. Germline CDR1 reads MGHDK; CDR2 reads SYGVNS. Trimming removed 1 base from V and 8 bases from J, with 12 bases in between. The CDR3 nucleotides read TGTGCCAGCAGTGAATCCGGGGTTTGGTATGAGCAGTTCTTC. Protein: CASSESGVWYEQFF. The whole variable domain, filled in from reference TRBV25-1 and TRBJ2-1, reads EADIYQTPRYLVIGTGKKITLECSQTMGHDKMYWYQQDPGMELHLIHYSYGVNSTEKGDLSSESTVSRIRTEHFPLTLESARPSHTSQYLCASSESGVWYEQFFGPGTRLTVL.

The V gene is TRBV6-5, the J gene TRBJ2-5; 9 nucleotides line up with TRBD1. The CDR3 spans 15 residues. V lost 5 bases, J lost 7 bases, and 11 bases stayed unmatched. Germline V lookup: CDR1 MNHEY, CDR2 SVGAGI. CDR3 DNA: TGTGCCAGCAGTCTACCGGGACAGGGAGGGGGGACCCAGTACTTC. This translates into CASSLPGQGGGTQYF.

This clone was seen only once. The chain is built from TRBV28 and TRBJ1-5, with TRBD1 matching 7 bases. The length of the CDR3 is 15 residues. The germline V gene has CDR1 MDHEN and CDR2 SYDVKM. After removal of 6 bases from V and 3 bases from J, the junction contained 8 bases not matched to a gene. The CDR3 nucleotides read TGTGCCAGCAGAGGATTGGGACAGCCCAATCAGCCCCAGCATTTT. Its protein is CASRGLGQPNQPQHF.

The V gene is TRBV29-1, the J gene TRBJ1-2, with 9 positions matching TRBD1. Germline V gene data show CDR1 as SQVTM and CDR2 as ANQGSEA. J was trimmed by 1 base and V by 7 bases; bases with no gene match: 4. The CDR3 has 13 amino acids. The CDR3 DNA sequence: TGCAGCGCGGGACAGGGAATTAACTATGGCTACACCTTC. Protein product: CSAGQGINYGYTF.

The chain carries TRBV5-4 and TRBJ2-3, with 10 bases matching TRBD2. The CDR3 length is 17 residues. J was trimmed by 3 bases and V by 3 bases; bases with no gene match: 10. Germline V gene sequence: CDR1 SGHNT, CDR2 YYREEE (reference sequence). The CDR3 coding sequence is TGTGCCAGCAGCTCATCCTCTAGCGGGAGTCGAACAGATACGCAGTATTTT. Its translation: CASSSSSSGSRTDTQYF.

The V and J genes are TRBV27 and TRBJ2-1, with D tentatively TRBD2 (5 bases). The CDR3 loop spans 15 amino acids. V was clipped by 5 bases and J by 9 bases, with 20 bases between them. Germline CDR1 MNHEY, CDR2 SMNVEV (reference sequence). CDR3 nucleotide sequence: TGTGCCAGCAGTGAGAGGGCCACAACTATCGGTGAGCAGTTCTTC. Protein: CASSERATTIGEQFF.

The chain is built from TRBV28 and TRBJ1-5; the match to TRBD1 covers 10 bases. Germline CDR1 is MDHEN and CDR2 is SYDVKM. V dropped 6 bases and J dropped 1; count of bases not matched to a gene: 3. The length of the CDR3 is 15 residues. The CDR3 loop reads CASRRQGASNQPQHF. CDR3 coding DNA: TGTGCCAGCAGAAGACAGGGGGCGAGCAATCAGCCCCAGCATTTT. Drawing the rest from reference TRBV28 and TRBJ1-5, the complete variable domain is DVKVTQSSRYLVKRTGEKVFLECVQDMDHENMFWYRQDPGLGLRLIYFSYDVKMKEKGDIPEGYSVSREKKERFSLILESASTNQTSMYLCASRRQGASNQPQHFGDGTRLSIL.

This chain links TRBV5-4 with TRBJ2-5; TRBD2 agrees at 8 bases. After removal of 2 bases from V and 4 bases from J, the junction contained 10 bases not matched to a gene. The germline V gene has CDR1 SGHNT and CDR2 YYREEE (reference sequence). The CDR3 extends over 16 amino acids. CDR3 loop: CASSFGTAGGGETQYF. CDR3 coding DNA: TGTGCCAGCAGCTTCGGTACGGCCGGGGGGGGAGAGACCCAGTACTTC.

The V call is TRBV24-1, the J call TRBJ2-5, with D perhaps matching TRBD1 (8 bases). V gave up 1 base and J gave up 5 bases, with 16 bases separating them. This CDR3 is built from 16 residues. The germline gives CDR1 KGHDR, CDR2 SFDVKD. CDR3 protein: CATSDFTGGAYETQYF. The CDR3 DNA sequence: TGTGCCACCAGTGATTTTACAGGGGGGGCCTATGAGACCCAGTACTTC.

V gene TRBV3-1 (or the pseudogene TRBV3-2) combines with J gene TRBJ2-5, with D possibly matching TRBD2 (6 bases). Germline V gives CDR1 LGHDT, CDR2 YNNKEL (reference sequence). There are 15 residues in the CDR3. Trimming took off 2 bases at V and 7 bases at J, with 17 bases between the two ends. The CDR3 reads CASSQSIREMATQYF. The CDR3 DNA reads TGTGCCAGCAGCCAATCGATACGGGAGATGGCGACCCAGTACTTC.

The V call is TRBV10-2, the J call TRBJ2-3, with D hard to call. Germline V gene sequence: CDR1 WSHSY, CDR2 SAAADI. This CDR3 has 16 residues. Trimming pared 2 bases from V and 0 bases from J, leaving 12 bases between. The CDR3 here is CASSESGWASTDTQYF. The CDR3 bases are TGCGCCAGCAGTGAGAGTGGGTGGGCTAGCACAGATACGCAGTATTTT.

The chain has TRBV5-4 and TRBJ2-1, with 13 bases fitting TRBD2. V lost 4 bases to trimming and J lost 9 bases; unmatched junction nucleotides: 7. The CDR3 covers 15 residues. Germline V gives CDR1 SGHNT, CDR2 YYREEE (reference sequence). The CDR3 DNA follows: TGTGCCAGCAGCCATGAAGGACTAGCGGGAGTTGAGCAGTTCTTC. Translated, it gives CASSHEGLAGVEQFF.

This chain uses TRBV27 with TRBJ2-1, with D maybe TRBD2 (6 bases). The CDR3 is made up of 16 amino acids. Germline V gene sequence: CDR1 MNHEY, CDR2 SMNVEV (reference sequence). V lost 6 bases, J lost 6 bases, and 21 bases lay in between. The CDR3 protein is CASSRPPSAGSNEQFF. CDR3 in DNA: TGTGCCAGCAGCCGGCCCCCTAGCGCCGGTAGCAATGAGCAGTTCTTC.

The V call is TRBV10-3, the J call TRBJ1-2; weak D call: TRBD1 (5 bases). This CDR3 comprises 12 residues. Trimming shortened V by 8 bases and J by 1 base, and 8 bases separated the two germline ends. The V gene's germline CDR1 is ENHRY and CDR2 SYGVKD. This CDR3 is CAIGGGNYGYTF. The CDR3 DNA reads as TGTGCCATCGGGGGGGGTAACTATGGCTACACCTTC.

The chain joins TRBV7-3 to TRBJ1-1; the D gene is possibly TRBD1 (6 bases). The V end was cut by 3 bases, the J end by 1 base, with 12 bases between. CDR1 SGHTA and CDR2 FQGTGA come from the germline V gene. The CDR3 sequence is 15 residues long. CDR3 DNA: TGTGCCAGCAGCTTGGAAGGGGGAAGGAACACTGAAGCTTTCTTT. It specifies CASSLEGGRNTEAFF. Based on the CDR3 plus reference TRBV7-3 and TRBJ1-1, the full variable domain is GAGVSQTPSNKVTEKGKYVELRCDPISGHTALYWYRQSLGQGPEFLIYFQGTGAADDSGLPNDRFFAVRPEGSVSTLKIQRTERGDSAVYLCASSLEGGRNTEAFFGQGTRLTVV.

The J gene is TRBJ2-7, the V gene TRBV28; 7 bases fit TRBD1. The CDR3 covers 12 residues. CDR1 is MDHEN, CDR2 SYDVKM, per germline. Germline trimming cut 7 bases from V and 5 bases from J; bases unmatched to any gene: 5. CDR3 bases: TGTGCCAGCAAACGGACAGGCCACGAGCAGTACTTC. Translation: CASKRTGHEQYF. The complete variable domain, with remaining parts taken from reference TRBV28 and TRBJ2-7, reads DVKVTQSSRYLVKRTGEKVFLECVQDMDHENMFWYRQDPGLGLRLIYFSYDVKMKEKGDIPEGYSVSREKKERFSLILESASTNQTSMYLCASKRTGHEQYFGPGTRLTVT.

The rearrangement uses TRBV5-1 and TRBJ2-5; 10 bases map to TRBD2. The CDR3 runs to 16 residues. Germline CDR1 SGHRS, CDR2 YFSETQ. Trimming took 0 bases from V and 1 from J; bases not matched to a gene: 3. CDR3 sequence reads: CASSLVASGGQETQYF. CDR3 DNA: TGCGCCAGCAGCTTGGTGGCTAGCGGGGGCCAAGAGACCCAGTACTTC.

CDR3 DNA sequence: TGTGCCAGCAGCCAAGCAAGACTTAGCGGGAGCGCAGATACGCAGTATTTT. Protein: CASSQARLSGSADTQYF. The gene calls are TRBV14 and TRBJ2-3; 9 bases fit TRBD2. The germline CDR1 and CDR2 sequences are SGHDN and FVKESK. This CDR3 region has 17 residues. With V trimmed by 1 base and J by 4 bases, 9 bases remained unmatched. The full variable domain, its missing parts supplied by reference TRBV14 and TRBJ2-3, is EAGVTQFPSHSVIEKGQTVTLRCDPISGHDNLYWYRRVMGKEIKFLLHFVKESKQDESGMPNNRFLAERTGGTYSTLKVQPAELEDSGVYFCASSQARLSGSADTQYFGPGTRLTVL.

The chain employs TRBV28 and TRBJ1-2; 7 bases map to TRBD1. Germline loops: CDR1 MDHEN, CDR2 SYDVKM. With V trimmed by 6 bases and J by 4 bases, 8 bases remained unmatched. The CDR3 contains 14 residues. The chain's CDR3 is CASSRGTVSYGYTF. CDR3 DNA sequence: TGTGCCAGCAGCCGAGGGACAGTGAGCTATGGCTACACCTTC.

The J gene is TRBJ1-1, the V gene TRBV29-1, with unresolved D. The CDR3 totals 14 residues. Germline-derived CDR1 and CDR2 are SQVTM and ANQGSEA. The germline V and J ends were trimmed by 6 bases and 0 bases, with 14 bases remaining between them. The CDR3 region is CSVREVSLNTEAFF. The CDR3 nucleotides read TGCAGCGTGAGGGAGGTTAGTCTGAACACTGAAGCTTTCTTT.

This clone has only a few counts. The chain joins TRBV5-1 to TRBJ2-2; possibly TRBD1 for D (7 bases). Germline V CDR1 and CDR2: SGHRS, YFSETQ. Trimming took off 4 bases at V and 4 bases at J, with 14 bases between the two ends. The CDR3 covers 15 residues. CDR3 region: CASSQRQGGTGELFF. CDR3 bases: TGCGCCAGCAGCCAGCGACAGGGAGGCACCGGGGAGCTGTTTTTT.

This clone was detected a few times. The rearrangement uses TRBV6-2 or TRBV6-3 and TRBJ1-1, with 8 bases matching TRBD1. Unmatched junction bases numbered 9, after V lost 2 bases and J lost 4 bases. The germline V gene encodes CDR1 MNHEY and CDR2 SVGEGT. The length of the CDR3 is 16 residues. The CDR3 is CASSYTQGDVGTEAFF. The CDR3 bases are TGTGCCAGCAGTTACACACAGGGGGACGTGGGCACTGAAGCTTTCTTT.

The chain links TRBV29-1 to TRBJ1-4; possible D gene TRBD1, 6 bases. The CDR3 extends over 13 amino acids. Germline values: CDR1 SQVTM, CDR2 ANQGSEA. Trimming took 4 bases from V and 3 from J, leaving 9 bases between them. The CDR3 loop reads CSVVTGSNEKLFF. CDR3 nucleotide sequence: TGCAGCGTTGTAACAGGGTCTAATGAAAAACTGTTTTTT.